What follows describes a single TCR beta chain. The antigen is not known. This CDR3 has 13 residues. From germline, CDR1 is MDHEN and CDR2 SYDVKM. V lost 2 bases and J 3 bases, leaving 8 bases between the germline ends. The data stem from a study of human T cells and chemical hapten exposure. Study-level background: The study lasted approximately 26 weeks, and patients were dosed weekly with diphenylcyclopropenone on the scalp throughout. Patients were mainly female, each with alopecia areata, totalis or universalis.

Time point meaning: pre-sensitization, week 0. The treatment was: therapeutic diphenylcyclopropenone sensitization with weekly scalp DPC. Study-level points and caveats: With DPC sensitization, TCRs exceeding 1 in 1000 frequency showed no change.

One entry per CDR3 protein, called by TCRdb with MiXCR from the RACE reads. The sample consists of around 300,000 distinct CDR3 sequences, around 5.5% of them appearing once. The TCR originated in a woman aged 18-29 years with alopecia areata. Some clones in this sample may be carry-over from other donors' samples. The chain has TRBV28 and TRBJ2-7; D is ambiguous. The sample in question was whole blood, obtained in connection with sensitization to the hapten diphenylcyclopropenone (DPC). CDR3 bases: TGTGCCAGCAGTTTAAGCTTATTCTACGAGCAGTACTTC. This encodes CASSLSLFYEQYF.